Below, 18 T cell receptor beta chains from the same sample are listed, as sequenced in a study of T cells in localized non-small cell lung cancer. The repertoire was sequenced with immunoSEQ multiplex PCR; TCRdb's copy has only in-frame clones and lacks some. The data contain 12,000 to 15,000 clones, around 82% of them singletons. The sequencing used peripheral blood, collected before any cancer treatment. The origin of the receptors is a female donor over 55 with stage I squamous cell lung carcinoma.

The chain recombines TRBV30 with TRBJ2-7; the D is unclear. This CDR3 is built from 13 residues. V was shortened by 0 bases and J by 4 bases, with 10 bases between the two germline ends. The germline CDR1 and CDR2 sequences are GTSNPN and SVGIG (reference sequence). CDR3 region: CAWSVGSRYEQYF. In DNA, the CDR3 is TGTGCCTGGAGTGTAGGTTCGCGATACGAGCAGTACTTC.

V is TRBV5-1 and J is TRBJ2-1; 8 bases are a match to TRBD2. After removal of 2 bases from V and 8 bases from J, the junction contained 9 bases not matched to a gene. CDR3 length: 15 amino acids. CDR1 and CDR2 from the germline V gene are SGHRS and YFSETQ. The CDR3 DNA is TGCGCCAGCAGCTTAGCCGTCGCGGGGGGATATGAGCAGTTCTTC. Translating gives CASSLAVAGGYEQFF.

This rearrangement joins TRBV4-1 to TRBJ1-5, with TRBD1 matching over 7 bases. V dropped 0 bases and J dropped 3; count of bases not matched to a gene: 8. CDR3 size: 17 residues. In germline, CDR1 is MGHRA, CDR2 YSYEKL. CDR3 nucleotides: TGCGCCAGCAGCCAAGATGGGGCAGGGGGGGACAATCAGCCCCAGCATTTT. Its protein is CASSQDGAGGDNQPQHF.

The chain carries TRBV7-2 and TRBJ1-6, with D maybe TRBD1 (5 bases). The germline V gene has CDR1 SGHTA and CDR2 FQGNSA. V lost 3 bases and J lost 9, with 12 bases in between. This CDR3 is built from 14 residues. The CDR3 sequence: CASSFRGGGSPLHF. The CDR3 DNA reads TGTGCCAGCAGCTTTAGGGGTGGGGGTTCACCCCTCCACTTT.

This clone was recorded a few times. This rearrangement joins TRBV9 to TRBJ1-2; the D is unclear. The CDR3 loop spans 15 amino acids. The ends were cut back, 2 bases at V and 0 bases at J, with 11 bases in the middle. Per the germline V gene, CDR1 is SGDLS and CDR2 is YYNGEE. CDR3 nucleotide sequence: TGTGCCAGCAGCGTCAATCCAGAGACTAACTATGGCTACACCTTC. It translates to CASSVNPETNYGYTF.

The chain joins TRBV10-3 to TRBJ2-4; 7 nucleotides match TRBD2. Germline lookup yields CDR1 ENHRY and CDR2 SYGVKD. The ends lost 3 bases at V and 8 bases at J; junction bases unmatched: 10. This CDR3 has 15 amino acids. The CDR3 loop reads CAISDMSFGGDIQYF. Here the CDR3 DNA reads TGTGCCATCAGTGACATGAGTTTTGGGGGGGACATTCAGTACTTC.

The chain recombines TRBV7-2 with TRBJ1-2; D uncertain. Per the germline V gene, CDR1 is SGHTA and CDR2 is FQGNSA. With 6 bases removed from V and 6 bases from J, the gap between germline ends came to 20 bases. The CDR3 contains 15 residues. The DNA for the CDR3 is TGTGCCAGCAGGATAAGTGCGGGTAACGTGGATGGCTACACCTTC. Encoded protein: CASRISAGNVDGYTF.

The chain recombines TRBV6-6 with TRBJ1-1, with 8 bases aligning to TRBD1. The CDR3 sequence is 13 residues long. Germline assignment: CDR1 MNHNY and CDR2 SVGAGI (reference sequence). V shed 4 bases and J 4 bases; nucleotides not matched to a gene: 2. CDR3 bases: TGTGCCAGCAGTTCGACAGGGGTCACTGAAGCTTTCTTT. It translates to CASSSTGVTEAFF.

V and J are TRBV6-5 and TRBJ2-5; no definite D call. CDR3 size: 13 residues. From germline, CDR1 is MNHEY and CDR2 SVGAGI. The V gene lost 6 bases and the J gene lost 5 bases, with 13 bases spanning the gap. CDR3 loop: CASSALSPETQYF. CDR3 sequence (DNA): TGTGCCAGCAGCGCCCTAAGCCCCGAGACCCAGTACTTC.

The chain links TRBV9 to TRBJ1-2; TRBD1 aligns across 8 bases. The CDR3 has 15 residues. V lost 2 bases to trimming and J lost 7 bases; unmatched junction nucleotides: 10. CDR1 is SGDLS, CDR2 YYNGEE, per germline. CDR3 loop: CASSVSSQGALGYTF. CDR3 sequence (DNA): TGTGCCAGCAGCGTGTCTTCTCAGGGGGCGCTTGGCTACACCTTC.

Written as DNA, the CDR3 is TGTGCCACCAGCAGAGACGGGGGCACAGATACGCAGTATTTT. It codes for CATSRDGGTDTQYF. The genes are TRBV15 and TRBJ2-3; the D gene is possibly TRBD2 (5 bases). Germline assignment: CDR1 LNHNV and CDR2 YYDKDF (reference sequence). This CDR3 is built from 14 residues. The V and J ends lost 0 bases and 1 base respectively, with 5 bases between them.

This clone was detected once. J is TRBJ1-2 and V is TRBV5-6, with a weak D call TRBD1 (5 bases). Germline loops: CDR1 SGHDT, CDR2 YYEEEE. The CDR3 is 14 amino acids. The V end was cut by 4 bases, the J end by 4 bases, with 14 bases between. The CDR3 DNA reads TGTGCCAGCAGCCCGGGGGTCGGAGCCTATGGCTACACCTTC. Its translation is CASSPGVGAYGYTF.

The rearrangement links TRBV7-9 to TRBJ2-1, with D unclear. V was shortened by 1 base and J by 3 bases, with 4 bases between the two germline ends. The CDR3 extends over 13 amino acids. Germline assignment: CDR1 SEHNR and CDR2 FQNEAQ (reference sequence). CDR3 region: CASSLEYYNEQFF. The CDR3 DNA is TGTGCCAGCAGCTTAGAGTACTACAATGAGCAGTTCTTC.

The rearrangement uses TRBV5-1 and TRBJ2-2; 12 bases are a match to TRBD2. This CDR3 region has 16 residues. V lost 4 bases, J lost 6 bases, and 7 bases stayed unmatched. Germline CDR1 and CDR2: SGHRS and YFSETQ. The CDR3 here is CASSKPSGGAAGELFF. The CDR3 DNA sequence: TGCGCCAGCAGCAAGCCTAGCGGGGGGGCTGCCGGGGAGCTGTTTTTT.

This clone was recorded only once. This sequence joins TRBV7-8 and TRBJ2-1; D gene unclear. V was trimmed by 1 base and J by 2 bases, leaving 3 bases between them. Germline CDR1 is SGHVS and CDR2 is FQNEAQ. The length of the CDR3 is 13 residues. The CDR3 DNA is TGTGCCAGCAGCTTAGGACCCTACAATGAGCAGTTCTTC. Protein: CASSLGPYNEQFF.

The V gene is TRBV6-6, the J gene TRBJ1-2; 10 bases fit TRBD1. J lost 4 bases, V lost 4 bases, and 6 bases had no gene match. The CDR3 extends over 15 amino acids. From germline, CDR1 is MNHNY and CDR2 SVGAGI (reference sequence). CDR3 residues: CASSFGTGDIYGYTF. The CDR3 region has the DNA TGTGCCAGCAGTTTCGGGACAGGGGACATCTATGGCTACACCTTC.

This clone was picked up a small number of times. The chain recombines TRBV7-9 with TRBJ1-4; TRBD1 might be the D (5 bases). Germline loops: CDR1 SEHNR, CDR2 FQNEAQ (reference sequence). This CDR3 is built from 18 residues. Trimming removed 2 bases at V and 0 bases at J, with 16 bases between. CDR3 DNA: TGTGCCAGCAGCTTATTTTTGGGGGGTGAGGCAACTAATGAAAAACTGTTTTTT. Encoded protein: CASSLFLGGEATNEKLFF.

The chain is built from TRBV21-1 and TRBJ2-7; the D call in the table, TRBD1, was not verified against the DNA. TRBV21-1 is tagged as a pseudogene. The CDR3 is made up of 10 amino acids. CDR3 loop: CASGPYEQYF. The CDR3 DNA reads as TGTGCCAGCGGCCCCTACGAGCAGTACTTC.